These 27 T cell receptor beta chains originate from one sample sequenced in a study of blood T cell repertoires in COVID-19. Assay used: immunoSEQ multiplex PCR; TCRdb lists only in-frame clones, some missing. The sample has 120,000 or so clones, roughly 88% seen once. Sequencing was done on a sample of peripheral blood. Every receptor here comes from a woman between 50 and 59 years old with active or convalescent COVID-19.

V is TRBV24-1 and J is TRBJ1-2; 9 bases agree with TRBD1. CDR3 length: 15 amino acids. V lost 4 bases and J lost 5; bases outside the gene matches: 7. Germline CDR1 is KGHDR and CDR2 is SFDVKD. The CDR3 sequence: CATSDSGTGKYGYTF. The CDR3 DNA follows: TGTGCCACCAGTGACTCCGGGACAGGGAAGTATGGCTACACCTTC.

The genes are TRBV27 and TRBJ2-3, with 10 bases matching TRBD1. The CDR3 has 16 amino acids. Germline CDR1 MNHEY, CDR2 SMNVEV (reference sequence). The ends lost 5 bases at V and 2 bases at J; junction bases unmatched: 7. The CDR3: CASSPSGQGVTDTQYF. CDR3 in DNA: TGTGCCAGCAGTCCGAGCGGACAGGGGGTCACAGATACGCAGTATTTT.

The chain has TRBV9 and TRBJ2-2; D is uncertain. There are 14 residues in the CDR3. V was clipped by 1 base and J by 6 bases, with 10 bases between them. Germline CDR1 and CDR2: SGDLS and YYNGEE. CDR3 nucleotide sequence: TGTGCCAGCAGCGTAATTCTGGGCCCCGGGGAGCTGTTTTTT. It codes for CASSVILGPGELFF. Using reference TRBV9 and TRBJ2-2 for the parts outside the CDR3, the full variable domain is DSGVTQTPKHLITATGQRVTLRCSPRSGDLSVYWYQQSLDQGLQFLIQYYNGEERAKGNILERFSAQQFPDLHSELNLSSLELGDSALYFCASSVILGPGELFFGEGSRLTVL.

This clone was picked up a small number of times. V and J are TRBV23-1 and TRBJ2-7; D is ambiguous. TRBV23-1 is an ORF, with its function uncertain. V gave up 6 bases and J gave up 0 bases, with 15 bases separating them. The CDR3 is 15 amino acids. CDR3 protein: CASSEATVVSYEQYF. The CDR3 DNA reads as TGCGCCAGCAGCGAGGCGACGGTCGTCTCCTACGAGCAGTACTTC.

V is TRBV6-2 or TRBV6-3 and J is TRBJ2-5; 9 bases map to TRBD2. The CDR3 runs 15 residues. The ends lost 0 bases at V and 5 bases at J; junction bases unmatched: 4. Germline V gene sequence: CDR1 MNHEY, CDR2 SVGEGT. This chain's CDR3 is CASSYSLAGRETQYF. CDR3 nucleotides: TGTGCCAGCAGTTACTCCCTAGCGGGAAGGGAGACCCAGTACTTC.

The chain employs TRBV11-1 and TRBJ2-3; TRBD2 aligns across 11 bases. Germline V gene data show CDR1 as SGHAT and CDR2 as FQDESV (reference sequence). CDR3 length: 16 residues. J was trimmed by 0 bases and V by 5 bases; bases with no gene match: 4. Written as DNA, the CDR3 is TGTGCCAGCAGCGAACCTAGCGGGAGGAGCACAGATACGCAGTATTTT. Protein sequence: CASSEPSGRSTDTQYF.

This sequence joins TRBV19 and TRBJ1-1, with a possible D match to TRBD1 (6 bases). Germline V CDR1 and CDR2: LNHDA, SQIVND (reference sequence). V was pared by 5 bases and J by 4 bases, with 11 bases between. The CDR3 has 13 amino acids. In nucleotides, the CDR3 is TGTGCCAGTAGTTGGGGGGGGCTCACTGAAGCTTTCTTT. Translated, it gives CASSWGGLTEAFF.

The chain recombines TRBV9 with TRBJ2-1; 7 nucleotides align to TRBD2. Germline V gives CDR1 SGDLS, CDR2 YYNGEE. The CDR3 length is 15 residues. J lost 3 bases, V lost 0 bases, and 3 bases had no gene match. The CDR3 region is CASSVGLADYNEQFF. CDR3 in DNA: TGTGCCAGCAGCGTAGGTCTAGCGGACTACAATGAGCAGTTCTTC.

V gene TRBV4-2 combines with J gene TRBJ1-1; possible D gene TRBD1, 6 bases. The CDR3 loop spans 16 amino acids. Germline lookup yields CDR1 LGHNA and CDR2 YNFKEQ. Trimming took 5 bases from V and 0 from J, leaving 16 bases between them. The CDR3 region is CASSEYLTGLNTEAFF. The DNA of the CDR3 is TGTGCCAGCAGCGAATACCTTACAGGGCTGAACACTGAAGCTTTCTTT.

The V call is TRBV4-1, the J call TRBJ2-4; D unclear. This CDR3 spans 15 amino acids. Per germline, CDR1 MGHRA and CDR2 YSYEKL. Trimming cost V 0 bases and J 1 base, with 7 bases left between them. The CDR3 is CASSQDAVAKNIQYF. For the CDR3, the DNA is TGCGCCAGCAGCCAAGATGCGGTGGCCAAAAACATTCAGTACTTC.

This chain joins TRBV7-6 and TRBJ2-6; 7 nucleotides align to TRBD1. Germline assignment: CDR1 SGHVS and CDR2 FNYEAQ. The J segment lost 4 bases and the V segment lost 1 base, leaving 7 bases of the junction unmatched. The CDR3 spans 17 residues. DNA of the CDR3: TGTGCCAGCAGCTTAGAATGGACAGGCGCCGGGGCCAACGTCCTGACTTTC. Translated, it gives CASSLEWTGAGANVLTF.

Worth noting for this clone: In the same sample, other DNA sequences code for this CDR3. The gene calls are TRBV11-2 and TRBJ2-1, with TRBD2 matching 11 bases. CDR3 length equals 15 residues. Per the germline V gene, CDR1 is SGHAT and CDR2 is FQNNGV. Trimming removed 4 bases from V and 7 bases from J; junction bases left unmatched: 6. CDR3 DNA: TGTGCCAGCAGCTCACTAGCGGGAGTCTGGAATGAGCAGTTCTTC. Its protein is CASSSLAGVWNEQFF.

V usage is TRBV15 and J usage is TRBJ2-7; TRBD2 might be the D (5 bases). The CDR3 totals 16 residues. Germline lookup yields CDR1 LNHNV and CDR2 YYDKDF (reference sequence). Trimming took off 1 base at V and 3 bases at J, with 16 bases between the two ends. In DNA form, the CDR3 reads TGTGCCACCAGCAGAGTTTTCCGGGATAGGCACTACGAGCAGTACTTC. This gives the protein CATSRVFRDRHYEQYF.

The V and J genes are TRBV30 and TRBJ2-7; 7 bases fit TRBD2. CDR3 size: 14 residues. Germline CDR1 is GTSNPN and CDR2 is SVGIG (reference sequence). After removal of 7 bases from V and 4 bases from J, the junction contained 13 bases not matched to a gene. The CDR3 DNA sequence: TGTGCCTCGTCCCAGCTGCGGGAGACTTACGAGCAGTACTTC. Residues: CASSQLRETYEQYF.

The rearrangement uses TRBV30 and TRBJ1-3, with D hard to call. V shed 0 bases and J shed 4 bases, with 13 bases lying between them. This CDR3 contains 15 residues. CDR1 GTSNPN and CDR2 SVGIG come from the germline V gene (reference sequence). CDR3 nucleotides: TGTGCCTGGAGTGTACAGTTGGGCGTCGGAAACACCATATATTTT. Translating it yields CAWSVQLGVGNTIYF.

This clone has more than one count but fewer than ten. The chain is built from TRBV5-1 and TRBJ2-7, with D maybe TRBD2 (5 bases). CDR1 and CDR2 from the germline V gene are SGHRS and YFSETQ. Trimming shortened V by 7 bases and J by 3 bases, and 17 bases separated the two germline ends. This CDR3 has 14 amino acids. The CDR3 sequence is CASAVRFSDYEQYF. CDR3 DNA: TGCGCCAGCGCGGTCCGGTTTAGCGACTACGAGCAGTACTTC. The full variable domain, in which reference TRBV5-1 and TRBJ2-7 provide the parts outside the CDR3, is KAGVTQTPRYLIKTRGQQVTLSCSPISGHRSVSWYQQTPGQGLQFLFEYFSETQRNKGNFPGRFSGRQFSNSRSEMNVSTLELGDSALYLCASAVRFSDYEQYFGPGTRLTVT.

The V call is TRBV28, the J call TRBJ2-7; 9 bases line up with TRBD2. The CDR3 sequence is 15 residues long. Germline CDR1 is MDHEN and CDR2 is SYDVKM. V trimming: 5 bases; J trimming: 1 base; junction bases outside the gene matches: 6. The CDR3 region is CASSPWLAGSYEQYF. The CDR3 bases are TGTGCCAGCAGTCCCTGGCTAGCGGGGTCCTACGAGCAGTACTTC.

CDR3 region: CASVETGRFDEQYF. The DNA of the CDR3 is TGTGCCAGCGTAGAGACAGGGAGGTTTGACGAGCAGTACTTC. The chain joins TRBV2 to TRBJ2-7, with a possible D match to TRBD1 (7 bases). Per germline, CDR1 SNHLY and CDR2 FYNNEI. The CDR3 loop spans 14 amino acids. With 8 bases removed from V and 5 bases from J, the gap between germline ends came to 19 bases.

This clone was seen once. The CDR3 region has the DNA TGTGCCAGCAGTCCGGACAGTTATAGCAATCAGCCCCAGCATTTT. It translates to CASSPDSYSNQPQHF. This chain joins TRBV28 and TRBJ1-5, with D possibly TRBD1 on 6 matching bases. The CDR3 sequence is 15 residues long. In germline, CDR1 is MDHEN, CDR2 SYDVKM. Trimming removed 5 bases from V and 0 bases from J, with 11 bases in between.

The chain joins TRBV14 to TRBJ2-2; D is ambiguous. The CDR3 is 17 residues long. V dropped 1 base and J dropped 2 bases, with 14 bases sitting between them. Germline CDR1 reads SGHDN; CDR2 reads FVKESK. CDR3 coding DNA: TGTGCCAGCAGCCAAGTCCCGGGTGGAGTAAACACCGGGGAGCTGTTTTTT. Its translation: CASSQVPGGVNTGELFF.

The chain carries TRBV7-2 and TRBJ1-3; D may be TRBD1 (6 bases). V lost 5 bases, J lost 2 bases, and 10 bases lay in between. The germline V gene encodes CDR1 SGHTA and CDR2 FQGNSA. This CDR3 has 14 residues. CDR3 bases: TGTGCCAGCAGCCCTGGACAGCCTGGAAACACCATATATTTT. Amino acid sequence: CASSPGQPGNTIYF. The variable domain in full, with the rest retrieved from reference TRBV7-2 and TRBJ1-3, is GAGVSQSPSNKVTEKGKDVELRCDPISGHTALYWYRQSLGQGLEFLIYFQGNSAPDKSGLPSDRFSAERTGGSVSTLTIQRTQQEDSAVYLCASSPGQPGNTIYFGEGSWLTVV.

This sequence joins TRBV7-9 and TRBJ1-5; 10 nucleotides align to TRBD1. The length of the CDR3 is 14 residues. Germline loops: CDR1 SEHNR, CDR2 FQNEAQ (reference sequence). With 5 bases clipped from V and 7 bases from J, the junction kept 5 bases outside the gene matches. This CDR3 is CASSTTGGGQPQHF. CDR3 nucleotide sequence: TGTGCCAGCAGCACGACAGGGGGCGGCCAGCCCCAGCATTTT.

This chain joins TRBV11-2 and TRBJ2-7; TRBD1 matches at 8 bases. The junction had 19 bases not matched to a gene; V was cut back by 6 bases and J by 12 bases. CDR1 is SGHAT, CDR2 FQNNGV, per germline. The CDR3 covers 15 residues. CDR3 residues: CASRRTPGTGLIPYF. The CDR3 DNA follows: TGTGCCAGCAGGCGAACCCCCGGGACAGGCTTAATCCCGTACTTC. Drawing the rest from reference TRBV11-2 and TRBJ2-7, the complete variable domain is EAGVAQSPRYKIIEKRQSVAFWCNPISGHATLYWYQQILGQGPKLLIQFQNNGVVDDSQLPKDRFSAERLKGVDSTLKIQPAKLEDSAVYLCASRRTPGTGLIPYFGPGTRLTVT.

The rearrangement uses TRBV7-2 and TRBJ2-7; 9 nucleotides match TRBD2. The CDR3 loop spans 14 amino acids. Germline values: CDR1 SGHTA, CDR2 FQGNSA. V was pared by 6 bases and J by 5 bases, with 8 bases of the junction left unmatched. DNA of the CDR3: TGTGCCAGCAGGAAAGCGGGAGGAGGCGACGAGCAGTACTTC. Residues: CASRKAGGGDEQYF. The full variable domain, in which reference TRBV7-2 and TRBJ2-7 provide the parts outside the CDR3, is GAGVSQSPSNKVTEKGKDVELRCDPISGHTALYWYRQSLGQGLEFLIYFQGNSAPDKSGLPSDRFSAERTGGSVSTLTIQRTQQEDSAVYLCASRKAGGGDEQYFGPGTRLTVT.

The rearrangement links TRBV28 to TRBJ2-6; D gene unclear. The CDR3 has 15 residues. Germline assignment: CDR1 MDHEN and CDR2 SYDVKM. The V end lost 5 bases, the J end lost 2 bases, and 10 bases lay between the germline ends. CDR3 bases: TGTGCCAGCAGTCCACGACACGCTGGGGCCAACGTCCTGACTTTC. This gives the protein CASSPRHAGANVLTF.

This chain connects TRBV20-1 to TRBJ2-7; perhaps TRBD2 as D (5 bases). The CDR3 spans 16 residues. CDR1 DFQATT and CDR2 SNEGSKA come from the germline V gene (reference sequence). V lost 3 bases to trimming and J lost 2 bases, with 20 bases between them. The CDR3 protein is CSASDLVSVRAYEQYF. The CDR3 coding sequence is TGCAGTGCTAGTGATTTAGTGAGCGTGCGGGCCTACGAGCAGTACTTC.

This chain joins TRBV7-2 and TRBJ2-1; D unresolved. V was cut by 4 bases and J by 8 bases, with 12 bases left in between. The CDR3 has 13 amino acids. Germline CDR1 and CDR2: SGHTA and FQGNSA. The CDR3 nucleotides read TGTGCCAGCAGCTCCATCAATTCCCATGAGCAGTTCTTC. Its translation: CASSSINSHEQFF.